The T cell receptor beta chain under discussion was sequenced for a study of blood T cell repertoires in COVID-19. The CDR3 totals 17 residues. The V and J ends lost 6 bases and 0 bases, in that order; junction bases with no gene match: 11. The germline V gene encodes CDR1 MDHEN and CDR2 SYDVKM. This clone was detected many times. The table came from immunoSEQ multiplex PCR; TCRdb's copy has only in-frame clones and leaves some out. The data show approximately 220,000 clones, about 80% seen once. The source is a woman in her thirties or forties who had been exposed to COVID-19. Material: PBMCs or T cells enriched from blood (not recorded which). V and J are TRBV28 and TRBJ1-3; 7 bases fit TRBD1. CDR3: CASSPTHGQDSGNTIYF. The DNA of the CDR3 is TGTGCCAGCAGCCCCACACATGGACAGGACTCTGGAAACACCATATATTTT. The whole variable domain, filled in from reference TRBV28 and TRBJ1-3, reads DVKVTQSSRYLVKRTGEKVFLECVQDMDHENMFWYRQDPGLGLRLIYFSYDVKMKEKGDIPEGYSVSREKKERFSLILESASTNQTSMYLCASSPTHGQDSGNTIYFGEGSWLTVV.